This TCR beta chain stems from a study of blood T cell repertoires in COVID-19. Whole-study context: There were acute and convalescent COVID-19 samples, and they came from the United States, Italy and Spain. From T cells, B-cell-depleted T cells, or PBMCs came the material, which was cDNA or gDNA.

This CDR3 region has 13 residues. V shed 1 base and J shed 4 bases, with 6 bases lying between them. Looked up from germline, CDR1 is SGHTA and CDR2 is FQGNSA. Original handling: Researchers report that nucleated cell counts were estimated from reference gene primer amplification. Assay used: immunoSEQ multiplex PCR; TCRdb lists only in-frame clones, some missing. That table gives V, J and clone size, and the DNA gave D and trimming. The sample includes some 23,000 clones, roughly 80% of them seen just once. The origin of this receptor is an elderly woman with acute or convalescent COVID-19. This chain joins TRBV7-2 and TRBJ2-3; no clear D. The sample was peripheral blood. The CDR3 DNA reads as TGTGCCAGCAGCTTAGAAGGAGCAGATACGCAGTATTTT. The encoded protein is CASSLEGADTQYF.